These 10 T cell receptor beta chains came from one sample sequenced in a study of post-analysis software for immune sequencing data (dated by TCRdb to between 2015 and 2017). What the study reported, not specific to this receptor: About 5 TRBV segments, including TRBV5-6, TRBV5-1 and TRBV20-1, were significantly more frequent in patients than controls.

The library came from PCR. The sequencing machine was an Illumina HiSeq 2500. To reduce PCR and sequencing biases, unique molecular identifiers were built into the TCR beta cDNA libraries. TCRdb reworked the public reads: Q25 trimming with fastp, MiXCR clone assembly, productive beta chains retained. One record per CDR3 amino acid sequence lists the most common genes and DNA. This sample comprises some 690,000 distinct CDR3 sequences, approximately 60% of them detected only once. The top ten hold 10% to 12% of the sample. These receptors have no identified antigens. Sequences were obtained from blood. The receptors shown here come from a girl aged 2 to 10 with multiple sclerosis.

The rearrangement links TRBV5-1 to TRBJ2-5; D is ambiguous. Trimming cost V 1 base and J 1 base, with 8 bases left between them. The germline V gene encodes CDR1 SGHRS and CDR2 YFSETQ. The CDR3 covers 14 residues. For the CDR3, the DNA is TGCGCCAGCAGCTTGTATTCGGCCCAAGAGACCCAGTACTTC. Its protein is CASSLYSAQETQYF.

This sequence joins TRBV20-1 and TRBJ2-5; TRBD2 matches 9 bases. V dropped 6 bases and J dropped 3; count of bases not matched to a gene: 14. The CDR3 length is 16 residues. Germline V gene data show CDR1 as DFQATT and CDR2 as SNEGSKA (reference sequence). In nucleotides, the CDR3 is TGCAGTGCCCAAACTACCGCGCGGGAGGGCGAAGAGACCCAGTACTTC. Its translation: CSAQTTAREGEETQYF.

V gene TRBV6-5 combines with J gene TRBJ1-2, with D unclear. This CDR3 has 15 residues. V was cut by 0 bases and J by 2 bases, with 10 bases left in between. Germline V gene sequence: CDR1 MNHEY, CDR2 SVGAGI. CDR3 loop: CASSYSPETNYGYTF. The CDR3 DNA reads as TGTGCCAGCAGTTACTCGCCGGAAACCAACTATGGCTACACCTTC.

The rearrangement links TRBV7-9 to TRBJ1-1; D gene uncertain. Trimming left V 1 base short and J 4 bases short, with 7 bases between. The CDR3 is made up of 13 amino acids. CDR1 SEHNR and CDR2 FQNEAQ come from the germline V gene (reference sequence). The CDR3 DNA reads TGTGCCAGCAGCTTAGACGGGGTCACTGAAGCTTTCTTT. Protein product: CASSLDGVTEAFF. Combining the CDR3 with reference TRBV7-9 and TRBJ1-1 gives the whole variable domain DTGVSQNPRHKITKRGQNVTFRCDPISEHNRLYWYRQTLGQGPEFLTYFQNEAQLEKSRLLSDRFSAERPKGSFSTLEIQRTEQGDSAMYLCASSLDGVTEAFFGQGTRLTVV.

The chain links TRBV4-2 to TRBJ2-5; 9 nucleotides align to TRBD1. V shed 0 bases and J 11 bases; nucleotides not matched to a gene: 19. Germline V lookup: CDR1 LGHNA, CDR2 YNFKEQ. The CDR3 is 18 amino acids. The CDR3 spells CASSQEQRLYRGLNEQYF. The CDR3 nucleotides read TGTGCCAGCAGCCAAGAACAGCGGTTGTACAGGGGGCTTAATGAGCAGTACTTC.

This chain links TRBV29-1 with TRBJ2-3; TRBD1 aligns across 9 bases. Germline V gives CDR1 SQVTM, CDR2 ANQGSEA. The CDR3 runs 14 residues. The trim removed 3 bases at V and 4 bases at J, leaving 5 bases unmatched. The CDR3 reads CSVERGQGPDTQYF. The DNA for the CDR3 is TGCAGCGTTGAGAGGGGACAGGGACCAGATACGCAGTATTTT.

This clonotype was picked up a small number of times. The CDR3 DNA is TGTGCCAGCACCGATAGCGGGGCCTACAATGAGCAGTTCTTC. It codes for CASTDSGAYNEQFF. The genes are TRBV11-2 and TRBJ2-1, with 8 positions matching TRBD2. The CDR3 runs 14 residues. Unmatched junction bases numbered 4, after V lost 7 bases and J lost 2 bases. The germline CDR1 and CDR2 sequences are SGHAT and FQNNGV.

The chain combines TRBV10-1 with TRBJ2-3, with D perhaps matching TRBD2 (6 bases). From germline, CDR1 is WNHNN and CDR2 SYGVQD (reference sequence). The CDR3 has 15 amino acids. V was pared by 3 bases and J by 5 bases, with 15 bases between. CDR3: CASSDGTRAGDTQYF. CDR3 nucleotides: TGCGCCAGCAGTGACGGGACTCGGGCGGGAGATACGCAGTATTTT.

The chain is built from TRBV12-3 or TRBV12-4 and TRBJ2-3; 7 nucleotides agree with TRBD2. The CDR3 totals 15 residues. With 9 bases clipped from V and 0 bases from J, the junction kept 9 bases outside the gene matches. CDR3 sequence: CASPSGGRSTDTQYF. The CDR3 DNA is TGTGCCAGTCCCTCGGGGGGACGCAGCACAGATACGCAGTATTTT.

The V gene is TRBV20-1, the J gene TRBJ1-2, with a weak D call TRBD1 (6 bases). CDR1 is DFQATT, CDR2 SNEGSKA, per germline (reference sequence). V was pared by 0 bases and J by 2 bases, with 10 bases between. The length of the CDR3 is 14 residues. The DNA of the CDR3 is TGCAGTGCTAGAGATCAGGGGAGGAACTATGGCTACACCTTC. Translated: CSARDQGRNYGYTF.